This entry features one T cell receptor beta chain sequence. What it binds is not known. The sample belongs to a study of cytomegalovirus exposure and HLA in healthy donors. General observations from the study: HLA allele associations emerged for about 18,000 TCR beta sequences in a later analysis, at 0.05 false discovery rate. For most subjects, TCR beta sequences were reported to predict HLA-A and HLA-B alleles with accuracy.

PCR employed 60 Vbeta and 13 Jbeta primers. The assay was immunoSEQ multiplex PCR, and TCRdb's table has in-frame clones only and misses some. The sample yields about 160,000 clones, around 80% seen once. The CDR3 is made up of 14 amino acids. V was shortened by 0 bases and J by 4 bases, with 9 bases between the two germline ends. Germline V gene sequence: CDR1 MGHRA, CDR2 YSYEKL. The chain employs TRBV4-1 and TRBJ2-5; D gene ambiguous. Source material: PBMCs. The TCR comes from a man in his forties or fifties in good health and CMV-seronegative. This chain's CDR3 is CASSQDWLGETQYF. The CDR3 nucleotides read TGCGCCAGCAGCCAAGATTGGCTAGGAGAGACCCAGTACTTC.